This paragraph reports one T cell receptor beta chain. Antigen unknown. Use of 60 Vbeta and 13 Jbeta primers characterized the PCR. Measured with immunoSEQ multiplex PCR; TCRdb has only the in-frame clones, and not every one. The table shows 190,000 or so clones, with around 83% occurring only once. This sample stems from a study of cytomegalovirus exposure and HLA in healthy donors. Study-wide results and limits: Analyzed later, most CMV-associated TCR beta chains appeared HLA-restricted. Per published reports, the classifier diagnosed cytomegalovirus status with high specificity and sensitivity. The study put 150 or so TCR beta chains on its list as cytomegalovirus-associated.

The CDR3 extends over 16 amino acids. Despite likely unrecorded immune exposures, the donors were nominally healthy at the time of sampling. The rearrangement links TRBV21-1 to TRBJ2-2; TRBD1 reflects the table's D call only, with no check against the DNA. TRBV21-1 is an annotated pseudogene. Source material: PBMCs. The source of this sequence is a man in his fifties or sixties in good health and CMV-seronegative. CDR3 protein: CASSKETGVGTGELFF. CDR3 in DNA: TGTGCCAGCAGCAAAGAGACAGGGGTGGGGACCGGGGAGCTGTTTTTT.